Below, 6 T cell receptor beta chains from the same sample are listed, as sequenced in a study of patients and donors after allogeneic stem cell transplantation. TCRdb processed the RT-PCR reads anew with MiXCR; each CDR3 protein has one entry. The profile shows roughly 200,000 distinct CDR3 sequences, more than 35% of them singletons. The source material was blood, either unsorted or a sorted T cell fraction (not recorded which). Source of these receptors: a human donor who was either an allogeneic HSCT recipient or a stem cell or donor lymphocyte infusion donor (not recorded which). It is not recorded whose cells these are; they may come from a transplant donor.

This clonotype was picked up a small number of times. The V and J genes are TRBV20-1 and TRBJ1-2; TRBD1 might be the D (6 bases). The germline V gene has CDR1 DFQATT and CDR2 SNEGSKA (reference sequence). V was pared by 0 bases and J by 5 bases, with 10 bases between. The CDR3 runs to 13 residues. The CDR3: CSARESQGYGYTF. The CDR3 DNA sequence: TGCAGTGCTAGAGAGAGTCAGGGGTATGGCTACACCTTC.

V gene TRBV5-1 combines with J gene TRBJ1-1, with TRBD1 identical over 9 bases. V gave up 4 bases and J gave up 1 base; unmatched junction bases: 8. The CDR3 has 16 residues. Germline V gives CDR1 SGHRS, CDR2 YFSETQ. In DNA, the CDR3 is TGCGCCAGCAGCCCGCGTACAGGGGGCGGGAACACTGAAGCTTTCTTT. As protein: CASSPRTGGGNTEAFF.

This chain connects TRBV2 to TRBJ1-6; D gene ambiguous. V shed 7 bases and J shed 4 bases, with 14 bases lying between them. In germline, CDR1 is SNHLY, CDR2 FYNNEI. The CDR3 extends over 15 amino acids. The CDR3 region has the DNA TGTGCCAGCACCTCCGCGGGATCTTATAATTCACCCCTCCACTTT. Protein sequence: CASTSAGSYNSPLHF.

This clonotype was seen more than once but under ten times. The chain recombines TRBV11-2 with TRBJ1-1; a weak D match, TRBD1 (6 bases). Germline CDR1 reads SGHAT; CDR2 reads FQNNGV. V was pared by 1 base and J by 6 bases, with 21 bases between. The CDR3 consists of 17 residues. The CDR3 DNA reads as TGTGCCAGCAGCTTAGCAGTCAGGGGAAAGAGGCACGCTGAAGCTTTCTTT. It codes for CASSLAVRGKRHAEAFF.

The CDR3 DNA reads as TGCGCCAGCAGAATTGAGGGCGATAGCACAGATACGCAGTATTTT. Translated, it gives CASRIEGDSTDTQYF. The chain joins TRBV5-1 to TRBJ2-3, with a possible D match to TRBD2 (5 bases). The V and J ends lost 5 bases and 0 bases respectively, with 13 bases between them. This CDR3 comprises 15 residues. Germline V lookup: CDR1 SGHRS, CDR2 YFSETQ.

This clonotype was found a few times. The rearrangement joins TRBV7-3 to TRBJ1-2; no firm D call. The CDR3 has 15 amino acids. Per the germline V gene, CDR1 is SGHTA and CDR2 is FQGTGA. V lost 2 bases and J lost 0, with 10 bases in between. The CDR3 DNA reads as TGTGCCAGCAGCTTAGACAATCGAGCTAACTATGGCTACACCTTC. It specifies CASSLDNRANYGYTF.